Presented here are 21 T cell receptor beta chains from one specimen sequenced in a study of blood T cell repertoires in COVID-19. The table came from immunoSEQ multiplex PCR; TCRdb's copy has only in-frame clones and leaves some out. Counted here are roughly 200,000 clones, 88% occurring once; the ten biggest clones make up roughly 2.6%. Sequenced: PBMCs or T cells enriched from blood (not recorded which). All receptors derive from a woman aged 30 to 39 who had recovered from COVID-19.

Notes on this clone: A junction end diverges from the germline sequence, so it may reflect a read error. The chain couples TRBV6-5 to TRBJ1-2; tentative D call: TRBD1 (6 bases). Germline CDR1 is MNHEY and CDR2 is SVGAGI. The CDR3 totals 14 residues. The CDR3 loop is CASTPQTGTYGYTF. CDR3 in DNA: TGCGCCAGCACCCCCCAAACAGGGACCTATGGCTACACCTTC.

The chain carries TRBV29-1 and TRBJ1-3, with D possibly being TRBD1 (5 bases). Trimming shortened V by 6 bases and J by 0 bases, and 6 bases separated the two germline ends. The CDR3 contains 12 residues. Germline CDR1 is SQVTM and CDR2 is ANQGSEA. In DNA form, the CDR3 reads TGCAGCGTGGGACTCTCTGGAAACACCATATATTTT. Translating gives CSVGLSGNTIYF.

The chain is built from TRBV7-9 and TRBJ1-4; D gene ambiguous. Germline values: CDR1 SEHNR, CDR2 FQNEAQ (reference sequence). The ends were cut back, 3 bases at V and 4 bases at J, with 9 bases in the middle. This CDR3 region has 14 residues. Written as DNA, the CDR3 is TGTGCCAGCAGCTTCGGTCCAAATAATGAAAAACTGTTTTTT. Its translation is CASSFGPNNEKLFF.

The chain links TRBV5-1 to TRBJ2-5; 8 nucleotides align to TRBD1. J lost 3 bases, V lost 2 bases, and 6 bases had no gene match. Germline CDR1 is SGHRS and CDR2 is YFSETQ. CDR3 length: 15 amino acids. CDR3 in DNA: TGCGCCAGCAGCTTTGGGGGGACAGGAAAAGAGACCCAGTACTTC. Amino acids: CASSFGGTGKETQYF.

The rearrangement links TRBV3-1 (or the pseudogene TRBV3-2) to TRBJ1-1; D is ambiguous. This CDR3 is built from 13 residues. CDR1 LGHDT and CDR2 YNNKEL come from the germline V gene (reference sequence). V lost 1 base to trimming and J lost 10 bases, with 13 bases between them. CDR3 in DNA: TGTGCCAGCAGCCAAGTGATCGGGATGCGAGCTTTCTTT. Protein: CASSQVIGMRAFF.

This rearrangement joins TRBV2 to TRBJ2-3, with TRBD2 matching 10 bases. CDR1 is SNHLY, CDR2 FYNNEI, per germline. After removal of 6 bases from V and 4 bases from J, the junction contained 16 bases not matched to a gene. There are 18 residues in the CDR3. CDR3 DNA sequence: TGTGCCAGCAGGGTTCGGGTAGCGGGGGGCCCCAGCGCAGATACGCAGTATTTT. Protein sequence: CASRVRVAGGPSADTQYF.

The chain links TRBV6-2 or TRBV6-3 to TRBJ1-1, with a weak D call TRBD1 (6 bases). This CDR3 is 14 amino acids long. The V gene's germline CDR1 is MNHEY and CDR2 SVGEGT. V was shortened by 6 bases and J by 1 base, with 12 bases between the two germline ends. CDR3: CASSNSQGNTEAFF. Written as DNA, the CDR3 is TGTGCCAGCAGCAATTCACAGGGGAACACTGAAGCTTTCTTT.

The chain uses TRBV5-1 and TRBJ2-3, with 9 positions matching TRBD1. With 2 bases clipped from V and 4 bases from J, the junction kept 5 bases outside the gene matches. The CDR3 consists of 15 residues. The germline V gene encodes CDR1 SGHRS and CDR2 YFSETQ. CDR3 DNA: TGCGCCAGCAGCTTCACACAGGGGGCTCCAGATACGCAGTATTTT. It codes for CASSFTQGAPDTQYF. The whole variable domain, filled in from reference TRBV5-1 and TRBJ2-3, reads KAGVTQTPRYLIKTRGQQVTLSCSPISGHRSVSWYQQTPGQGLQFLFEYFSETQRNKGNFPGRFSGRQFSNSRSEMNVSTLELGDSALYLCASSFTQGAPDTQYFGPGTRLTVL.

The genes are TRBV15 and TRBJ2-5; no firm D call. V was cut by 1 base and J by 1 base, with 4 bases left in between. Per germline, CDR1 LNHNV and CDR2 YYDKDF (reference sequence). CDR3 size: 13 residues. The CDR3, as DNA: TGTGCCACCAGCAGAGGACTCCAAGAGACCCAGTACTTC. This gives the protein CATSRGLQETQYF.

The rearrangement links TRBV11-3 to TRBJ1-2, with TRBD1 matching 7 bases. Germline V gene sequence: CDR1 SGHNT, CDR2 YENEEA. The CDR3 is 16 amino acids. V gave up 4 bases and J gave up 6 bases; unmatched junction bases: 14. CDR3 DNA sequence: TGTGCCAGCAGCTCTACAGGGGTGGCAGACGAGGATGGCTACACCTTC. It is translated as CASSSTGVADEDGYTF.

The chain combines TRBV7-2 with TRBJ2-1, with TRBD1 matching 9 bases. Germline V lookup: CDR1 SGHTA, CDR2 FQGNSA. The CDR3 extends over 15 amino acids. V gave up 2 bases and J gave up 7 bases; unmatched junction bases: 6. CDR3 amino acids: CASSLLGQGLNEQFF. CDR3 DNA: TGTGCCAGCAGCTTACTGGGACAGGGTTTGAATGAGCAGTTCTTC. The full variable domain, in which reference TRBV7-2 and TRBJ2-1 provide the parts outside the CDR3, is GAGVSQSPSNKVTEKGKDVELRCDPISGHTALYWYRQSLGQGLEFLIYFQGNSAPDKSGLPSDRFSAERTGGSVSTLTIQRTQQEDSAVYLCASSLLGQGLNEQFFGPGTRLTVL.

The chain carries TRBV7-3 and TRBJ2-2, with 8 bases lining up with TRBD2. With V trimmed by 6 bases and J by 2 bases, 11 bases remained unmatched. Germline-derived CDR1 and CDR2 are SGHTA and FQGTGA. This CDR3 has 17 residues. For the CDR3, the DNA is TGTGCCAGCAGTCTGAGGAGTAGCGGGGATAACACCGGGGAGCTGTTTTTT. Protein: CASSLRSSGDNTGELFF. Full variable domain (remainder filled in from reference TRBV7-3 and TRBJ2-2): GAGVSQTPSNKVTEKGKYVELRCDPISGHTALYWYRQSLGQGPEFLIYFQGTGAADDSGLPNDRFFAVRPEGSVSTLKIQRTERGDSAVYLCASSLRSSGDNTGELFFGEGSRLTVL.

Only a few counts were recorded for this clone. The chain combines TRBV7-2 with TRBJ1-1; a weak D match, TRBD1 (6 bases). V gave up 1 base and J gave up 5 bases, with 17 bases separating them. CDR1 is SGHTA and CDR2 is FQGNSA in the germline V gene. The CDR3 loop spans 16 amino acids. The CDR3 nucleotides are TGTGCCAGCAGCTTAGTCCCTGCAGGGGCGACGACTGAAGCTTTCTTT. This gives the protein CASSLVPAGATTEAFF.

The chain has TRBV7-9 and TRBJ2-7, with D perhaps matching TRBD1 (5 bases). The ends were cut back, 5 bases at V and 4 bases at J, with 18 bases in the middle. Germline lookup yields CDR1 SEHNR and CDR2 FQNEAQ (reference sequence). This CDR3 region has 15 residues. CDR3 DNA sequence: TGTGCCAGCAGCCCACCGGAAGGGGATAGGTACGAGCAGTACTTC. Translated, it gives CASSPPEGDRYEQYF.

The chain has TRBV7-3 and TRBJ1-1; TRBD1 matches at 7 bases. Germline V gene data show CDR1 as SGHTA and CDR2 as FQGTGA. This CDR3 comprises 13 residues. The trim removed 5 bases at V and 4 bases at J, leaving 4 bases unmatched. CDR3 sequence (DNA): TGTGCCAGCAGCCGTGGGGACAGCACTGAAGCTTTCTTT. Translation: CASSRGDSTEAFF.

The table lists this clone with a count of one. CDR3 residues: CASPIGGTYNEQFF. The CDR3 DNA follows: TGTGCCAGCCCCATTGGGGGGACGTACAATGAGCAGTTCTTC. V gene TRBV2 combines with J gene TRBJ2-1; D is possibly TRBD2 (6 bases). Germline V gene sequence: CDR1 SNHLY, CDR2 FYNNEI. Between the trimmed V and J ends, which lost 8 bases and 4 bases, there was a span of 15 bases. CDR3 length: 14 amino acids.

The chain couples TRBV4-3 to TRBJ1-3, with D possibly being TRBD1 (5 bases). V was clipped by 4 bases and J by 0 bases, with 13 bases between them. Germline CDR1 and CDR2: LGHNA and YSLEER. CDR3 size: 16 residues. CDR3 coding DNA: TGCGCCAGCAGCCTCGGCGGCAGGGTCTCTGGAAACACCATATATTTT. Its protein is CASSLGGRVSGNTIYF.

The chain employs TRBV9 and TRBJ1-5; perhaps TRBD1 as D (5 bases). V gave up 2 bases and J gave up 3 bases, with 9 bases separating them. The CDR3 contains 14 residues. Per the germline V gene, CDR1 is SGDLS and CDR2 is YYNGEE. The CDR3 coding sequence is TGTGCCAGCAGCGTTGGGGGGGACAATCAGCCCCAGCATTTT. Its translation: CASSVGGDNQPQHF.

J is TRBJ2-1 and V is TRBV21-1; whether TRBD2, the table's D call, matches the DNA was not checked. TRBV21-1 is assigned pseudogene status. CDR3 length: 15 residues. The CDR3 DNA follows: TGTGCCAGCAGCAAAGCTTGGAGGGGGGAGGGTGAGCAGTTCTTC. This translates into CASSKAWRGEGEQFF.

This clone was seen once. V is TRBV2 and J is TRBJ2-7, with a weak D call TRBD2 (6 bases). The V gene lost 3 bases and the J gene lost 6 bases, with 21 bases spanning the gap. The CDR3 runs 16 residues. In germline, CDR1 is SNHLY, CDR2 FYNNEI. As DNA, the CDR3 is TGTGCCAGCAGTGATCCGAACCGGGAGACGGGCGCCGAGCAGTACTTC. This sequence encodes CASSDPNRETGAEQYF.

The CDR3 region has the DNA TGTGCCAGCAGCACAAATCCAGGGATCGAGCAGTACTTC. Amino acids: CASSTNPGIEQYF. V usage is TRBV11-2 and J usage is TRBJ2-7; TRBD1 is a possible D gene (5 bases). V lost 5 bases and J lost 6, with 14 bases in between. The CDR3 sequence is 13 residues long. The germline gives CDR1 SGHAT, CDR2 FQNNGV. Together with reference TRBV11-2 and TRBJ2-7, the CDR3 gives the full variable domain: EAGVAQSPRYKIIEKRQSVAFWCNPISGHATLYWYQQILGQGPKLLIQFQNNGVVDDSQLPKDRFSAERLKGVDSTLKIQPAKLEDSAVYLCASSTNPGIEQYFGPGTRLTVT.